This entry lists 8 T cell receptor beta chains sequenced from one sample in a study of Ad26.COV2.S vaccination and SARS-CoV-2 variants. Treatment described: approximately 18 received Ad26.COV2.S at low or high dose, single or two shots; about 5 received placebo; per-sample allocation not given. On day 63 after the first injection, vaccine and placebo recipients gave samples. Only in-frame clones appear in the TCRdb table, and some are missing; sequencing was by immunoSEQ multiplex PCR. The profile covers about 440,000 clones, with 90% appearing a single time and 4.3% taken by the ten largest. Sequences were derived from peripheral blood, sampled in a trial of Ad26.COV2.S vaccine versus placebo. These receptors all come from a person aged 18-60 years who received the Ad26.COV2.S COVID-19 vaccine or a placebo.

The chain employs TRBV21-1 and TRBJ2-3; TRBD1 is the table's D call and was not checked against the DNA. TRBV21-1 is designated a pseudogene. CDR3 length equals 14 residues. The CDR3 region is CASTPGRGGDTQYF. The DNA of the CDR3 is TGTGCCAGCACCCCGGGCAGGGGTGGGGATACGCAGTATTTT.

This rearrangement joins TRBV5-5 to TRBJ2-1; D possibly corresponds to TRBD1 (6 bases). The germline gives CDR1 SGHKS, CDR2 YYEKEE (reference sequence). The CDR3 runs 15 residues. Trimming cost V 0 bases and J 0 bases, with 7 bases left between them. CDR3 amino acids: CASSLEGGSYNEQFF. DNA for the CDR3: TGTGCCAGCAGCTTGGAAGGGGGCTCCTACAATGAGCAGTTCTTC.

CDR3 in amino acids: CASRKAGGAYNEQFF. CDR3 coding DNA: TGTGCCAGCAGAAAAGCGGGAGGGGCATACAATGAGCAGTTCTTC. This rearrangement joins TRBV6-5 to TRBJ2-1, with TRBD2 matching 10 bases. CDR1 MNHEY and CDR2 SVGAGI come from the germline V gene. This CDR3 is built from 15 residues. The V and J ends lost 6 bases and 4 bases, in that order; junction bases with no gene match: 6.

The CDR3 sequence: CATSDPTSGISTDTQYF. CDR3 bases: TGTGCCACCAGTGATCCAACTAGCGGGATCAGCACAGATACGCAGTATTTT. The J gene is TRBJ2-3, the V gene TRBV24-1, with 10 bases lining up with TRBD2. The junction had 5 bases not matched to a gene; V was cut back by 3 bases and J by 0 bases. The CDR3 has 17 amino acids. Per germline, CDR1 KGHDR and CDR2 SFDVKD.

The chain has TRBV30 and TRBJ1-6, with D tentatively TRBD1 (5 bases). The germline CDR1 and CDR2 sequences are GTSNPN and SVGIG (reference sequence). V gave up 2 bases and J gave up 6 bases, with 20 bases separating them. There are 17 residues in the CDR3. CDR3 loop: CAWSTPATGLINSPLHF. The CDR3 nucleotides are TGTGCCTGGAGTACCCCCGCTACAGGCCTGATTAATTCACCCCTCCACTTT. The variable domain in full, with the rest retrieved from reference TRBV30 and TRBJ1-6, is SQTIHQWPATLVQPVGSPLSLECTVEGTSNPNLYWYRQAAGRGLQLLFYSVGIGQISSEVPQNLSASRPQDRQFILSSKKLLLSDSGFYLCAWSTPATGLINSPLHFGNGTRLTVT.

The chain links TRBV7-9 to TRBJ2-7; 11 bases fit TRBD1. J lost 4 bases, V lost 4 bases, and 6 bases had no gene match. The CDR3 is made up of 15 amino acids. Germline values: CDR1 SEHNR, CDR2 FQNEAQ (reference sequence). The CDR3 region is CASSWSGTGGYEQYF. As DNA, the CDR3 is TGTGCCAGCAGCTGGTCCGGGACAGGGGGGTACGAGCAGTACTTC.

As concerns this clone: The sample contains more than one DNA sequence encoding this CDR3. The V and J genes are TRBV18 and TRBJ2-7, with TRBD2 identical over 13 bases. The trim removed 4 bases at V and 3 bases at J, leaving 0 bases unmatched. Germline V gene sequence: CDR1 KGHSH, CDR2 LQKENI. The CDR3 is 14 amino acids. The CDR3 DNA is TGTGCCAGCTCACGGACTAGCGGGAGCTACGAGCAGTACTTC. Its protein is CASSRTSGSYEQYF.

This clone was observed a single time. CDR3 region: CATSDFSREQFF. CDR3 coding DNA: TGTGCCACCAGTGATTTTTCCCGTGAGCAGTTCTTC. The chain links TRBV24-1 to TRBJ2-1, with D hard to call. V lost 1 base and J 9 bases, leaving 6 bases between the germline ends. CDR1 is KGHDR and CDR2 is SFDVKD in the germline V gene. CDR3 length: 12 residues.